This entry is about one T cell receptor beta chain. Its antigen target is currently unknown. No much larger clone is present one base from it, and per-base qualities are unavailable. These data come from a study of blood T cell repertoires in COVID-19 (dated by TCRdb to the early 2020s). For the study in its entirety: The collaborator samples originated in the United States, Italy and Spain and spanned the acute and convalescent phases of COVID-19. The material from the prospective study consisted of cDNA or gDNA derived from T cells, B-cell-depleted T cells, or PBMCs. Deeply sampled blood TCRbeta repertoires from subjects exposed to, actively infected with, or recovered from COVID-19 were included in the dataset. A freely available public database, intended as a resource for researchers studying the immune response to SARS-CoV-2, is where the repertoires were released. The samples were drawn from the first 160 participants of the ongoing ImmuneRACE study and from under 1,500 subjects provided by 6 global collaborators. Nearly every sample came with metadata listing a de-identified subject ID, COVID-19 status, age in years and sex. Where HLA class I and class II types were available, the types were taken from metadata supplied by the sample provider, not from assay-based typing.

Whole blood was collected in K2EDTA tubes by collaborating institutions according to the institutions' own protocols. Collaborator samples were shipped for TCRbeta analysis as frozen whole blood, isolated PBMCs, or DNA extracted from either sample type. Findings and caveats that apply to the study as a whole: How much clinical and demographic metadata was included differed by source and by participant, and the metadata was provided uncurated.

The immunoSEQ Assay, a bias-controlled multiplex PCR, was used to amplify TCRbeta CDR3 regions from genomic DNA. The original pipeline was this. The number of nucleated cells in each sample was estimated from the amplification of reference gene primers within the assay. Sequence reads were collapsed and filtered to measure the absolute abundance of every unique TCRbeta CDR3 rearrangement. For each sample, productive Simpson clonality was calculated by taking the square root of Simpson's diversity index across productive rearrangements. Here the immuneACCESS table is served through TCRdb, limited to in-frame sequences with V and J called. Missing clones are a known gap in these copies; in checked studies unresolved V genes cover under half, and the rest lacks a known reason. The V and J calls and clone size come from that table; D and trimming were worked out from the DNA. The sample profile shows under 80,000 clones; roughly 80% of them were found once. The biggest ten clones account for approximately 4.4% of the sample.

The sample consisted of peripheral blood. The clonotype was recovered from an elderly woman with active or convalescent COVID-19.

The CDR3 sequence is CASSLDVRAQFF. At the DNA level, the sequence is TGTGCCAGCAGCTTAGATGTCCGCGCCCAGTTCTTC. The rearrangement joined TRBV7-8 to TRBJ2-1; the D gene assignment is ambiguous. Trimming at the junction amounts to 1 base on V and 13 bases on J, and the germline ends lie 11 bases apart. CDR1 and CDR2 were assigned from the germline V gene as SGHVS and FQNEAQ. Its CDR3 holds 12 amino acids, cysteine through phenylalanine. The entry retains the CDR3 DNA only, 36 bases that are in frame from base 1.